This T cell receptor (beta chain) came from a study of cytotoxic CD8 clonotypes in ibrutinib-treated CLL. Data came from immunoSEQ multiplex PCR; TCRdb stores just in-frame clones and leaves some out. The sample lists some 200,000 clones, around 72% occurring once. Germline values: CDR1 MGHRA, CDR2 YSYEKL. The CDR3 is 16 residues long. Between the trimmed V and J ends, which lost 0 bases and 0 bases, there was a span of 12 bases. General observations from the study: Private clonotypes, not public ones, expanded at ibrutinib response. Samples were collected at differing times from sustained-remission and progressing patients.

A word on this clone: Its antigen is as yet unknown.

This material consisted of PBMCs, taken after 24 months of ibrutinib treatment. The source is a human donor with chronic lymphocytic leukemia. This rearrangement joins TRBV4-1 to TRBJ2-7; D remains ambiguous. CDR3 sequence: CASSQEGLGSSYEQYF. DNA of the CDR3: TGCGCCAGCAGCCAAGAGGGTCTAGGAAGCTCCTACGAGCAGTACTTC.